Following are 28 T cell receptor beta chains from one sample sequenced in a study of blood T cell repertoires in COVID-19. Some clones are missing from TCRdb's copy, which holds only in-frame ones; the method was immunoSEQ multiplex PCR. This sample has over 150,000 clones, with approximately 80% found just once. The specimen was peripheral blood. The origin of the receptors is a woman aged 40 to 55 with COVID-19, enrolled during active disease.

The rearrangement uses TRBV11-2 and TRBJ1-2; TRBD1 matches at 7 bases. Germline V gene sequence: CDR1 SGHAT, CDR2 FQNNGV. This CDR3 contains 14 residues. The V segment lost 5 bases and the J segment 3 bases; nucleotides outside the gene matches: 6. CDR3 sequence (DNA): TGTGCCAGCAGCCTGCGACAGGGTGACTATGGCTACACCTTC. It is translated as CASSLRQGDYGYTF.

This clone has only one observation. This chain uses TRBV28 with TRBJ1-4, with D maybe TRBD1 (5 bases). V lost 7 bases and J lost 3, with 15 bases in between. Germline values: CDR1 MDHEN, CDR2 SYDVKM. The CDR3 length is 15 residues. This chain's CDR3 is CASTSGGWANEKLFF. CDR3 sequence (DNA): TGTGCCAGCACCTCGGGGGGGTGGGCTAATGAAAAACTGTTTTTT.

This chain links TRBV11-2 with TRBJ2-1, with D maybe TRBD2 (6 bases). The CDR3 length is 15 residues. From germline, CDR1 is SGHAT and CDR2 FQNNGV. With 2 bases removed from V and 4 bases from J, the gap between germline ends came to 12 bases. DNA of the CDR3: TGTGCCAGCAGCTTATTGTGGACTAAATACAATGAGCAGTTCTTC. Translation: CASSLLWTKYNEQFF.

This chain joins TRBV19 and TRBJ2-3; the D is unclear. From germline, CDR1 is LNHDA and CDR2 SQIVND (reference sequence). CDR3 length: 8 amino acids. The CDR3 DNA is TGTTCGAACTTCCCGCAGTATTTT. This translates into CSNFPQYF.

The chain employs TRBV4-1 and TRBJ1-1; a possible D gene is TRBD1 (5 bases). The CDR3 covers 15 residues. V was cut by 0 bases and J by 0 bases, with 8 bases left in between. The germline CDR1 and CDR2 sequences are MGHRA and YSYEKL. The CDR3 DNA is TGCGCCAGCAGCCAAGACAGGGTAATGAACACTGAAGCTTTCTTT. It specifies CASSQDRVMNTEAFF.

The chain couples TRBV9 to TRBJ1-2; D is unclear. Germline V CDR1 and CDR2: SGDLS, YYNGEE. Deletions cut 0 bases from V and 0 bases from J, with 12 bases between. The CDR3 is 16 amino acids. CDR3 sequence (DNA): TGTGCCAGCAGCGTAGGCGTGGGGAGAGCTAACTATGGCTACACCTTC. Protein product: CASSVGVGRANYGYTF.

This chain joins TRBV6-5 and TRBJ1-4, with D perhaps TRBD1 (5 bases). V lost 2 bases and J lost 1, with 11 bases in between. The CDR3 has 16 amino acids. The V gene's germline CDR1 is MNHEY and CDR2 SVGAGI. CDR3 residues: CASSYKGRGTNEKLFF. DNA of the CDR3: TGTGCCAGCAGTTACAAGGGGCGGGGAACTAATGAAAAACTGTTTTTT.

The gene calls are TRBV5-6 and TRBJ1-2; TRBD1 might be the D (6 bases). Trimming stripped 3 bases from V and 6 bases from J, with 21 bases between. Germline loops: CDR1 SGHDT, CDR2 YYEEEE. The CDR3 runs 16 residues. The CDR3 DNA sequence: TGTGCCAGCAGCTCACGTACGGGACATCTTGGCAATGGCTACACCTTC. It translates to CASSSRTGHLGNGYTF.

The chain employs TRBV10-2 and TRBJ2-6, with 12 bases identical to TRBD2. With V trimmed by 2 bases and J by 4 bases, 6 bases remained unmatched. This CDR3 has 18 residues. Germline loops: CDR1 WSHSY, CDR2 SAAADI. The CDR3 nucleotides read TGCGCCAGCAGTGAGCTAGCGGGGGGGCAGACAGGGGCCAACGTCCTGACTTTC. Protein sequence: CASSELAGGQTGANVLTF.

The chain employs TRBV28 and TRBJ1-6, with D tentatively TRBD1 (5 bases). Trimming shortened V by 9 bases and J by 1 base, and 16 bases separated the two germline ends. The CDR3 extends over 16 amino acids. Germline V gives CDR1 MDHEN, CDR2 SYDVKM. For the CDR3, the DNA is TGTGCCAGTCGTCCCGGCGGGGGATCCTATAATTCACCCCTCCACTTT. Its translation: CASRPGGGSYNSPLHF. Full variable domain (missing parts from reference TRBV28 and TRBJ1-6): DVKVTQSSRYLVKRTGEKVFLECVQDMDHENMFWYRQDPGLGLRLIYFSYDVKMKEKGDIPEGYSVSREKKERFSLILESASTNQTSMYLCASRPGGGSYNSPLHFGNGTRLTVT.

J is TRBJ2-2 and V is TRBV6-5; D might be TRBD1 (5 bases). There are 12 residues in the CDR3. Between the trimmed V and J ends, which lost 6 bases and 8 bases, there was a span of 10 bases. CDR1 is MNHEY, CDR2 SVGAGI, per germline. The CDR3 loop reads CASSRQTGELFF. The CDR3 coding sequence is TGTGCCAGCAGCAGACAGACGGGGGAGCTGTTTTTT.

The gene calls are TRBV19 and TRBJ1-5; maybe TRBD1 (5 bases). This CDR3 has 16 residues. Trimming cost V 7 bases and J 0 bases, with 16 bases left between them. Germline V lookup: CDR1 LNHDA, CDR2 SQIVND (reference sequence). The CDR3 here is CASTRSARDSNQPQHF. CDR3 sequence (DNA): TGTGCCAGTACCCGCTCGGCCAGGGATAGCAATCAGCCCCAGCATTTT. The full variable domain, rest sourced from reference TRBV19 and TRBJ1-5, is DGGITQSPKYLFRKEGQNVTLSCEQNLNHDAMYWYRQDPGQGLRLIYYSQIVNDFQKGDIAEGYSVSREKKESFPLTVTSAQKNPTAFYLCASTRSARDSNQPQHFGDGTRLSIL.

This chain uses TRBV21-1 with TRBJ1-6; the DNA was not compared with TRBD1, the D call given in the table. TRBV21-1 is recorded as a pseudogene. This CDR3 is built from 17 residues. The CDR3 sequence: CASSKGGWASYNSPLHF. CDR3 bases: TGTGCCAGCAGCAAAGGTGGTTGGGCCTCCTATAATTCACCCCTCCACTTT.

The table lists this clone with a count of one. J is TRBJ1-2 and V is TRBV9; 7 nucleotides match TRBD1. CDR3 length: 16 residues. The V gene end was trimmed by 0 bases and the J gene end by 4 bases; junction bases not matched to a gene: 9. CDR1 and CDR2 (germline): SGDLS, YYNGEE. Written as DNA, the CDR3 is TGTGCCAGCAGCGTAGAGGGCCAAGGACAGGCCTATGGCTACACCTTC. Its protein product is CASSVEGQGQAYGYTF.

The rearrangement uses TRBV6-6 and TRBJ1-3, with 8 bases identical to TRBD1. The CDR3 is 14 amino acids. CDR1 is MNHNY and CDR2 is SVGAGI in the germline V gene (reference sequence). Unmatched junction bases numbered 7, after V lost 8 bases and J lost 4 bases. CDR3 region: CASGDRSKGNTIYF. CDR3 DNA sequence: TGTGCCAGCGGGGACAGGTCTAAGGGAAACACCATATATTTT.

V gene TRBV29-1 combines with J gene TRBJ1-1; D is undetermined. The CDR3 spans 12 residues. Germline CDR1 reads SQVTM; CDR2 reads ANQGSEA. V was shortened by 4 bases and J by 4 bases, with 10 bases between the two germline ends. CDR3 coding DNA: TGCAGCGTTGCAAAAGCGGGCACTGAAGCTTTCTTT. This gives the protein CSVAKAGTEAFF.

The rearrangement uses TRBV6-5 and TRBJ1-6; 10 nucleotides match TRBD1. The CDR3 has 13 residues. Losses at the gene ends were 10 bases for V and 9 bases for J; bases not matched to a gene: 6. Germline-derived CDR1 and CDR2 are MNHEY and SVGAGI. The CDR3 nucleotides are TGTGCCACCAGGGGACAGGGGACTTCACCCCTCCACTTT. Translating gives CATRGQGTSPLHF.

The V and J genes are TRBV4-1 and TRBJ1-1, with no clear D. This CDR3 has 17 residues. With 3 bases removed from V and 1 base from J, the gap between germline ends came to 18 bases. Germline V gene sequence: CDR1 MGHRA, CDR2 YSYEKL. CDR3 loop: CASSHYLGGRKNTEAFF. CDR3 sequence (DNA): TGCGCCAGCAGCCACTACCTCGGAGGACGGAAGAACACTGAAGCTTTCTTT.

The chain links TRBV3-1 (or the pseudogene TRBV3-2) to TRBJ2-2; TRBD2 aligns across 9 bases. CDR1 is LGHDT, CDR2 YNNKEL, per germline (reference sequence). V shed 3 bases, J shed 1 base, and the junction held 9 bases outside the gene matches. The CDR3 totals 18 residues. The CDR3 DNA reads TGTGCCAGCAGCCAGAACCTGGGAGCGGGGGGGAACACCGGGGAGCTGTTTTTT. Protein sequence: CASSQNLGAGGNTGELFF.

This chain uses TRBV9 with TRBJ1-1; 8 nucleotides agree with TRBD1. Germline CDR1 SGDLS, CDR2 YYNGEE. This CDR3 is 14 amino acids long. The V and J ends lost 2 bases and 6 bases, in that order; junction bases with no gene match: 6. The CDR3: CASSVGQGPAEAFF. The CDR3 DNA is TGTGCCAGCAGCGTCGGACAGGGTCCCGCTGAAGCTTTCTTT.

There are a few counts of this clone. The chain carries TRBV5-1 and TRBJ1-6, with TRBD1 identical over 8 bases. V lost 0 bases to trimming and J lost 7 bases; unmatched junction nucleotides: 3. The CDR3 length is 15 residues. Germline CDR1 reads SGHRS; CDR2 reads YFSETQ. For the CDR3, the DNA is TGCGCCAGCAGCTTGGGGGACAGGACAAATTCACCCCTCCACTTT. Translated: CASSLGDRTNSPLHF.

This chain joins TRBV2 and TRBJ2-1; 7 nucleotides align to TRBD1. Unmatched junction bases numbered 5, after V lost 8 bases and J lost 7 bases. CDR3 size: 12 residues. Looked up from germline, CDR1 is SNHLY and CDR2 is FYNNEI. Written as DNA, the CDR3 is TGTGCCAGCCCGGGGACAGTGAATGAGCAGTTCTTC. This encodes CASPGTVNEQFF.

This clone was seen a handful of times. V gene TRBV10-2 combines with J gene TRBJ1-1; no reliable D call. Germline loops: CDR1 WSHSY, CDR2 SAAADI. V lost 6 bases and J lost 6, with 14 bases in between. This CDR3 comprises 13 residues. CDR3 in amino acids: CASRGGAVAEAFF. CDR3 DNA: TGCGCCAGCAGGGGAGGAGCGGTGGCTGAAGCTTTCTTT.

The chain couples TRBV7-9 to TRBJ2-3, with a tentative D call TRBD2 (5 bases). The CDR3 runs 16 residues. Germline CDR1 and CDR2: SEHNR and FQNEAQ (reference sequence). V lost 5 bases and J lost 4, with 19 bases in between. CDR3 sequence (DNA): TGTGCCAGCAGCCCTCTCGGGATTTCTGCGGCAGATACGCAGTATTTT. Translating gives CASSPLGISAADTQYF.

V is TRBV7-9 and J is TRBJ1-2, with D uncertain. Trimming cost V 4 bases and J 7 bases, with 7 bases left between them. This CDR3 is 11 amino acids long. Per germline, CDR1 SEHNR and CDR2 FQNEAQ (reference sequence). The CDR3 protein is CASSSRVGYTF. The CDR3 DNA follows: TGTGCCAGCAGCTCGCGGGTTGGCTACACCTTC. The full variable domain, rest sourced from reference TRBV7-9 and TRBJ1-2, is DTGVSQNPRHKITKRGQNVTFRCDPISEHNRLYWYRQTLGQGPEFLTYFQNEAQLEKSRLLSDRFSAERPKGSFSTLEIQRTEQGDSAMYLCASSSRVGYTFGSGTRLTVV.

The chain has TRBV6-2 or TRBV6-3 and TRBJ2-3, with TRBD2 identical over 14 bases. Looked up from germline, CDR1 is MNHEY and CDR2 is SVGEGT. The CDR3 consists of 16 residues. With V trimmed by 5 bases and J by 4 bases, 5 bases remained unmatched. The CDR3: CASSTGLAGAPDTQYF. The CDR3 region has the DNA TGTGCCAGCAGTACGGGACTAGCGGGAGCCCCAGATACGCAGTATTTT.

The chain employs TRBV5-8 and TRBJ2-2; TRBD2 might be the D (5 bases). This CDR3 spans 15 amino acids. Germline-derived CDR1 and CDR2 are SGHTS and YDEGEE. Deletions cut 1 base from V and 7 bases from J, with 14 bases between. The CDR3 reads CASSLWFKGDGELFF. Written as DNA, the CDR3 is TGTGCCAGCAGCTTGTGGTTTAAGGGAGACGGGGAGCTGTTTTTT. Using reference TRBV5-8 and TRBJ2-2 for the parts outside the CDR3, the full variable domain is EAGVTQSPTHLIKTRGQQATLRCSPISGHTSVYWYQQALGLGLQFLLWYDEGEERNRGNFPPRFSGRQFPNYSSELNVNALELEDSALYLCASSLWFKGDGELFFGEGSRLTVL.

The chain recombines TRBV12-3 or TRBV12-4 with TRBJ2-3; perhaps TRBD1 as D (6 bases). V was trimmed by 5 bases and J by 8 bases, leaving 14 bases between them. This CDR3 is 13 amino acids long. The CDR3 coding sequence is TGTGCCAGCAGTGGACAGCGTATAGGTACGCAGTATTTT. The encoded protein is CASSGQRIGTQYF.